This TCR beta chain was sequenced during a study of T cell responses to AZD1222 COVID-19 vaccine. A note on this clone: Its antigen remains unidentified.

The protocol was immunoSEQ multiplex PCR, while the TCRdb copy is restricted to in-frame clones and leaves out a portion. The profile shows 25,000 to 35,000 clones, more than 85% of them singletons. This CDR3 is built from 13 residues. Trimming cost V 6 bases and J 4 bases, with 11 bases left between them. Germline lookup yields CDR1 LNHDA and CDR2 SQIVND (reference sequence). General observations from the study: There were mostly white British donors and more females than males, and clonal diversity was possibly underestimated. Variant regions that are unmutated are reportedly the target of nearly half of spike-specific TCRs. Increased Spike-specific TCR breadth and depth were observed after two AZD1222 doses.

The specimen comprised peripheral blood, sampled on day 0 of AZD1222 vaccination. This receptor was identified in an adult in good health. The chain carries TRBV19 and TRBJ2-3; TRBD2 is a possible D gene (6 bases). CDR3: CASRPGEADTQYF. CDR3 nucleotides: TGTGCCAGTAGACCGGGGGAGGCAGATACGCAGTATTTT.